Listed here are 32 T cell receptor beta chains from one sample, sequenced in a study of blood T cell repertoires in COVID-19. Generated by immunoSEQ multiplex PCR, the TCRdb table keeps only in-frame clones and is missing some. The sample gives 93,000 or so clones, about 91% of which show up once; about 3% is in the top ten. The specimen sequenced was peripheral blood. Receptors originate from a human donor in a cohort sampled during active COVID-19.

This clone came up once. CDR3 amino acids: CASSLTGGSREKLFF. Written as DNA, the CDR3 is TGTGCCAGCAGTTTAACTGGGGGCTCGCGCGAAAAACTGTTTTTT. The chain links TRBV27 to TRBJ1-4, with D perhaps matching TRBD1 (6 bases). This CDR3 comprises 15 residues. The germline CDR1 and CDR2 sequences are MNHEY and SMNVEV (reference sequence). Deletions cut 2 bases from V and 8 bases from J, with 15 bases between.

This clone was observed a handful of times. This chain connects TRBV3-1 (or the pseudogene TRBV3-2) to TRBJ1-1; a possible D gene is TRBD1 (6 bases). V dropped 4 bases and J dropped 4 bases, with 16 bases sitting between them. The CDR3 loop spans 15 amino acids. In germline, CDR1 is LGHDT, CDR2 YNNKEL (reference sequence). The CDR3 bases are TGTGCCAGCAGCCGCCCGACAGGCCTGAGCACTGAAGCTTTCTTT. Protein product: CASSRPTGLSTEAFF.

The V and J genes are TRBV7-8 and TRBJ2-2, with D perhaps TRBD2 (5 bases). This CDR3 region has 13 residues. In germline, CDR1 is SGHVS, CDR2 FQNEAQ. V lost 5 bases and J 4 bases, leaving 8 bases between the germline ends. CDR3 DNA: TGTGCCAGCAGCCCGGGATTCACCGGGGAGCTGTTTTTT. Residues: CASSPGFTGELFF.

The chain uses TRBV6-5 and TRBJ1-1; tentatively, D is TRBD1 (6 bases). Looked up from germline, CDR1 is MNHEY and CDR2 is SVGAGI. The ends were cut back, 7 bases at V and 6 bases at J, with 18 bases in the middle. The CDR3 is 14 residues long. The CDR3 protein is CASNPTGQGAEAFF. The CDR3 DNA is TGTGCCAGCAACCCGACAGGCCAGGGCGCTGAAGCTTTCTTT.

This chain connects TRBV18 to TRBJ2-1, with 12 bases lining up with TRBD2. After removal of 5 bases from V and 8 bases from J, the junction contained 13 bases not matched to a gene. Germline V gene sequence: CDR1 KGHSH, CDR2 LQKENI. The CDR3 is 17 amino acids. In DNA form, the CDR3 reads TGTGCCAGCTCATCGAAGACTAGCGGGAGCCCCGGAGATGAGCAGTTCTTC. It is translated as CASSSKTSGSPGDEQFF.

This clone was picked up one time. The CDR3 DNA reads as TGTGCCAGCAGAATACAGGGAACCTACGAGCAGTACTTC. It translates to CASRIQGTYEQYF. This chain connects TRBV28 to TRBJ2-7, with D perhaps TRBD1 (6 bases). Trimming pared 6 bases from V and 2 bases from J, leaving 11 bases between. Germline assignment: CDR1 MDHEN and CDR2 SYDVKM. The CDR3 extends over 13 amino acids.

V is TRBV7-2 and J is TRBJ2-7, with TRBD2 as a possible D gene (7 bases). Germline lookup yields CDR1 SGHTA and CDR2 FQGNSA. V was shortened by 3 bases and J by 3 bases, with 15 bases between the two germline ends. The CDR3 has 15 residues. The CDR3 DNA follows: TGTGCCAGCAGCTTTGAGGGGGGGCGCATCTACGAGCAGTACTTC. Its translation is CASSFEGGRIYEQYF.

The V and J genes are TRBV6-1 and TRBJ1-1; tentative D call: TRBD1 (6 bases). This CDR3 region has 15 residues. Looked up from germline, CDR1 is MNHNS and CDR2 is SASEGT. Deletions cut 3 bases from V and 5 bases from J, with 16 bases between. For the CDR3, the DNA is TGTGCCAGCAGTGACCCGGGCAGGGGATCGACTGAAGCTTTCTTT. It is translated as CASSDPGRGSTEAFF.

The genes are TRBV3-1 (or the pseudogene TRBV3-2) and TRBJ2-2, with D uncertain. CDR3 length equals 13 residues. V lost 1 base and J lost 7, with 7 bases in between. Germline-derived CDR1 and CDR2 are LGHDT and YNNKEL (reference sequence). CDR3 sequence reads: CASSQVVGGELFF. The CDR3 nucleotides are TGTGCCAGCAGCCAAGTTGTCGGCGGGGAGCTGTTTTTT.

This clone was found once. The V and J genes are TRBV7-9 and TRBJ2-5, with 7 nucleotides matching TRBD2. Germline CDR1 SEHNR, CDR2 FQNEAQ (reference sequence). This CDR3 has 16 amino acids. V lost 4 bases and J lost 5; bases outside the gene matches: 13. CDR3 coding DNA: TGTGCCAGCAGCTCAACGACTAGCTCGGGTTGGGAGACCCAGTACTTC. It codes for CASSSTTSSGWETQYF.

The chain recombines TRBV6-5 with TRBJ1-4; 9 positions agree with TRBD1. Germline V gene data show CDR1 as MNHEY and CDR2 as SVGAGI. Losses at the gene ends were 2 bases for V and 7 bases for J; bases not matched to a gene: 5. The CDR3 is made up of 15 amino acids. Written as DNA, the CDR3 is TGTGCCAGCAGTTACCAGACAGGGGGTAGTGAAAAACTGTTTTTT. Translated: CASSYQTGGSEKLFF.

The rearrangement uses TRBV7-9 and TRBJ2-3, with TRBD2 matching 8 bases. V trimming: 5 bases; J trimming: 6 bases; junction bases outside the gene matches: 16. Germline assignment: CDR1 SEHNR and CDR2 FQNEAQ (reference sequence). CDR3 length: 17 residues. In DNA, the CDR3 is TGTGCCAGCAGCCCCCGGGGGGGTAGCGGGACCCCTGATACGCAGTATTTT. It is translated as CASSPRGGSGTPDTQYF.

This clone was seen more than once but under ten times. The chain is built from TRBV20-1 and TRBJ2-1; 10 nucleotides line up with TRBD2. The CDR3 runs 14 residues. After removal of 3 bases from V and 15 bases from J, the junction contained 14 bases not matched to a gene. Germline lookup yields CDR1 DFQATT and CDR2 SNEGSKA (reference sequence). CDR3 sequence: CSASSGSGGLTRFF. For the CDR3, the DNA is TGCAGTGCTAGTTCTGGTAGCGGGGGGCTGACACGGTTCTTC.

CDR3 coding DNA: TGTGCCAGCAGTGATACTAGCGGGACCATCACAGATACGCAGTATTTT. This translates into CASSDTSGTITDTQYF. V is TRBV25-1 and J is TRBJ2-3; 10 positions match TRBD2. Germline CDR1 MGHDK, CDR2 SYGVNS. This CDR3 has 16 residues. Trimming took 3 bases from V and 2 from J; bases not matched to a gene: 5.

This rearrangement joins TRBV27 to TRBJ1-6; D possibly corresponds to TRBD1 (6 bases). The V end lost 1 base, the J end lost 12 bases, and 22 bases lay between the germline ends. CDR3 length: 17 amino acids. Germline assignment: CDR1 MNHEY and CDR2 SMNVEV (reference sequence). Here the CDR3 reads CASSLLGDRTRALPLHF. The CDR3 bases are TGTGCCAGCAGTTTATTAGGAGACAGGACACGGGCCTTACCCCTCCACTTT.

J is TRBJ2-3 and V is TRBV24-1; D gene unclear. CDR3 size: 13 residues. Per the germline V gene, CDR1 is KGHDR and CDR2 is SFDVKD. Trimming stripped 2 bases from V and 6 bases from J, with 8 bases between. The CDR3 nucleotides are TGTGCCACCAGTGATTCCGGTGTGGATACGCAGTATTTT. It encodes CATSDSGVDTQYF.

The V and J genes are TRBV4-1 and TRBJ1-4, with D possibly being TRBD1 (5 bases). Trimming took 3 bases from V and 3 from J, leaving 17 bases between them. The CDR3 sequence is 17 residues long. In germline, CDR1 is MGHRA, CDR2 YSYEKL. CDR3 DNA: TGCGCCAGCAGCCACATCGGGGGGGGGAGTTCTAATGAAAAACTGTTTTTT. Translation gives CASSHIGGGSSNEKLFF.

Many counts were recorded for this clone. The CDR3 region has the DNA TGCAGCGTTGAAAGTAGACAGGGGGCCGGAGGCTACACCTTC. Its protein is CSVESRQGAGGYTF. The chain uses TRBV29-1 and TRBJ1-2; the match to TRBD1 covers 10 bases. This CDR3 has 14 amino acids. V shed 2 bases, J shed 8 bases, and the junction held 8 bases outside the gene matches. Looked up from germline, CDR1 is SQVTM and CDR2 is ANQGSEA.

This chain uses TRBV3-1 (or the pseudogene TRBV3-2) with TRBJ1-3, with 9 bases aligning to TRBD1. The germline V gene has CDR1 LGHDT and CDR2 YNNKEL (reference sequence). The CDR3 contains 14 residues. Trimming removed 4 bases from V and 4 bases from J; junction bases left unmatched: 2. The CDR3 sequence is CASSPGTGGNTIYF. DNA of the CDR3: TGTGCCAGCAGCCCTGGGACAGGGGGAAACACCATATATTTT.

The chain links TRBV19 to TRBJ2-1; 15 bases are shared with TRBD2. The V gene end was trimmed by 9 bases and the J gene end by 7 bases; junction bases not matched to a gene: 1. CDR1 and CDR2 from the germline V gene are LNHDA and SQIVND (reference sequence). CDR3 length: 13 residues. In nucleotides, the CDR3 is TGTGCCAGCGGGACTAGCGGGAGGAATGAGCAGTTCTTC. Amino acids: CASGTSGRNEQFF.

The V call is TRBV4-3, the J call TRBJ2-7, with D perhaps TRBD2 (7 bases). CDR1 is LGHNA and CDR2 is YSLEER in the germline V gene. V was shortened by 0 bases and J by 1 base, with 16 bases between the two germline ends. The CDR3 loop spans 17 amino acids. As DNA, the CDR3 is TGCGCCAGCAGCCAAGACAACGGGGGGCTGGTTTCCTACGAGCAGTACTTC. This gives the protein CASSQDNGGLVSYEQYF.

The rearrangement joins TRBV7-2 to TRBJ1-3; D remains unclear. Between the trimmed V and J ends, which lost 5 bases and 2 bases, there was a span of 10 bases. Per germline, CDR1 SGHTA and CDR2 FQGNSA. The CDR3 sequence is 14 residues long. The CDR3 sequence is CASSLGVAGNTIYF. As DNA, the CDR3 is TGTGCCAGCAGCCTCGGAGTAGCTGGAAACACCATATATTTT.

J is TRBJ2-5 and V is TRBV5-1; 7 nucleotides agree with TRBD1. Germline assignment: CDR1 SGHRS and CDR2 YFSETQ. V was pared by 0 bases and J by 3 bases, with 11 bases of the junction left unmatched. CDR3 size: 17 residues. The CDR3 bases are TGCGCCAGCAGCTTGGCCAGCTCGGACAGGACCAAAGAGACCCAGTACTTC. Translated, it gives CASSLASSDRTKETQYF.

The rearrangement uses TRBV15 and TRBJ1-2; D is ambiguous. Germline CDR1 is LNHNV and CDR2 is YYDKDF (reference sequence). CDR3 size: 14 residues. V was clipped by 1 base and J by 4 bases, with 10 bases between them. CDR3: CATSRGPEGYGYTF. CDR3 in DNA: TGTGCCACCAGCAGAGGCCCGGAGGGCTATGGCTACACCTTC.

V usage is TRBV14 and J usage is TRBJ1-6; D is unclear. Trimming shortened V by 4 bases and J by 5 bases, and 15 bases separated the two germline ends. The germline CDR1 and CDR2 sequences are SGHDN and FVKESK. This CDR3 contains 16 residues. CDR3 DNA sequence: TGTGCCAGCAGCCCGCTGAGAGGGAATCATAATTCACCCCTCCACTTT. It yields the protein CASSPLRGNHNSPLHF.

The genes are TRBV12-3 or TRBV12-4 and TRBJ2-1, with TRBD1 matching 7 bases. V dropped 3 bases and J dropped 5; count of bases not matched to a gene: 1. The CDR3 sequence is 13 residues long. The CDR3 sequence is CASSLGQHNEQFF. The CDR3 DNA is TGTGCCAGCAGTTTGGGACAGCACAATGAGCAGTTCTTC.

This clone has a single count. The genes are TRBV10-3 and TRBJ2-3; TRBD2 aligns across 11 bases. V shed 10 bases, J shed 2 bases, and the junction held 5 bases outside the gene matches. CDR1 and CDR2 (germline): ENHRY, SYGVKD. The CDR3 consists of 14 residues. CDR3 protein: CATETSGDTDTQYF. The DNA for the CDR3 is TGTGCCACGGAGACTAGCGGGGACACAGATACGCAGTATTTT.

The chain links TRBV19 to TRBJ2-7; possibly TRBD1 for D (6 bases). Germline V gene sequence: CDR1 LNHDA, CDR2 SQIVND (reference sequence). The V end was cut by 8 bases, the J end by 0 bases, with 14 bases between. CDR3 length equals 14 residues. In nucleotides, the CDR3 is TGTGCCAGTTCACAGGGTTCCATCTCCTACGAGCAGTACTTC. Translation: CASSQGSISYEQYF.

The rearrangement links TRBV7-9 to TRBJ1-2; TRBD1 is a possible D gene (6 bases). This CDR3 has 17 amino acids. CDR1 and CDR2 (germline): SEHNR, FQNEAQ (reference sequence). V was trimmed by 5 bases and J by 0 bases, leaving 19 bases between them. The CDR3 region has the DNA TGTGCCAGCAGCGCCGTAGGGGGGCGGGAGGCTAACTATGGCTACACCTTC. Translated: CASSAVGGREANYGYTF.

The V gene is TRBV7-2, the J gene TRBJ1-2, with D maybe TRBD1 (5 bases). CDR1 is SGHTA, CDR2 FQGNSA, per germline. The CDR3 is made up of 15 amino acids. The V end lost 1 base, the J end lost 2 bases, and 11 bases lay between the germline ends. CDR3 in amino acids: CASSLELGVNYGYTF. The DNA of the CDR3 is TGTGCCAGCAGCTTAGAGTTAGGGGTAAACTATGGCTACACCTTC.

The CDR3 is CATSDPREGLGQPQHF. The CDR3 region has the DNA TGTGCCACCAGTGACCCGCGGGAGGGATTAGGTCAGCCCCAGCATTTT. The chain couples TRBV24-1 to TRBJ1-5; no definite D call. Germline CDR1 reads KGHDR; CDR2 reads SFDVKD. Trimming took 4 bases from V and 6 from J, leaving 18 bases between them. This CDR3 is 16 amino acids long.

CDR3 sequence reads: CASSIAQGPDTQYF. The CDR3 DNA sequence: TGTGCCAGTAGTATAGCACAGGGCCCAGATACGCAGTATTTT. The J gene is TRBJ2-3, the V gene TRBV19; D perhaps matches TRBD1 (6 bases). Germline CDR1 and CDR2: LNHDA and SQIVND (reference sequence). V gave up 1 base and J gave up 4 bases, with 9 bases separating them. There are 14 residues in the CDR3.